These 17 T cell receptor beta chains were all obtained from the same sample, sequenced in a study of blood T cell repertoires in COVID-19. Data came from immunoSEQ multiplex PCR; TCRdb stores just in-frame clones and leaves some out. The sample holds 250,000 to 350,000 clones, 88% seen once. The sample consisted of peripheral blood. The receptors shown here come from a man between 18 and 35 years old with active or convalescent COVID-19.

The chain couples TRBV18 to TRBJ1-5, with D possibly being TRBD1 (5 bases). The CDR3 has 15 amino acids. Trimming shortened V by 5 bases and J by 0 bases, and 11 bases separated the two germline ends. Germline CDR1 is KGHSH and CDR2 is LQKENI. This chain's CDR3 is CASSLDSYSNQPQHF. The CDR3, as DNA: TGTGCCAGCTCATTAGACAGTTATAGCAATCAGCCCCAGCATTTT.

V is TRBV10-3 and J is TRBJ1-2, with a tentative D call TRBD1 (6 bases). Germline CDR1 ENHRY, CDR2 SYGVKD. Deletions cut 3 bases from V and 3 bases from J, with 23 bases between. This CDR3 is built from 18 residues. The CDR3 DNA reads TGTGCCATCAGTGATTTCCTGACAGGCCAAAATGTGGACTATGGCTACACCTTC. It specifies CAISDFLTGQNVDYGYTF.

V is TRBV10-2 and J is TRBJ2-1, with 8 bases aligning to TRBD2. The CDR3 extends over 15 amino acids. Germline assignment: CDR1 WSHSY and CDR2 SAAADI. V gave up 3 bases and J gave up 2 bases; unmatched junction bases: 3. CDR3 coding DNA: TGCGCCAGCAGTGACAACGGGGGGGCCTACAATGAGCAGTTCTTC. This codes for CASSDNGGAYNEQFF.

The CDR3 DNA reads TGTGCCAGCAGCTTAGAGCAGGCATCCAGGACCCAGCATTTT. Translation gives CASSLEQASRTQHF. The J gene is TRBJ1-5, the V gene TRBV7-2; D call uncertain. The CDR3 consists of 14 residues. Germline lookup yields CDR1 SGHTA and CDR2 FQGNSA. Trimming removed 1 base from V and 11 bases from J, with 15 bases in between. Complete variable domain (other parts from reference TRBV7-2 and TRBJ1-5): GAGVSQSPSNKVTEKGKDVELRCDPISGHTALYWYRQSLGQGLEFLIYFQGNSAPDKSGLPSDRFSAERTGGSVSTLTIQRTQQEDSAVYLCASSLEQASRTQHFGDGTRLSIL.

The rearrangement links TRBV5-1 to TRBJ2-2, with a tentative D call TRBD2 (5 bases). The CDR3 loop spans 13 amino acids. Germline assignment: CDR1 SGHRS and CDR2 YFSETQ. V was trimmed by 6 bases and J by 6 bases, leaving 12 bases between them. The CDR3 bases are TGCGCCAGCACTATTTCGGAGGCCGGGGAGCTGTTTTTT. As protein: CASTISEAGELFF.

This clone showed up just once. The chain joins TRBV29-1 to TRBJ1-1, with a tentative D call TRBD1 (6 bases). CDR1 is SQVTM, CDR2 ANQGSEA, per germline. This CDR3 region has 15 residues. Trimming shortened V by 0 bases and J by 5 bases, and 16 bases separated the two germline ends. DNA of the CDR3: TGCAGCGTTGAAGATTCCCTGAGGGGGGGGACTGAAGCTTTCTTT. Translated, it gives CSVEDSLRGGTEAFF.

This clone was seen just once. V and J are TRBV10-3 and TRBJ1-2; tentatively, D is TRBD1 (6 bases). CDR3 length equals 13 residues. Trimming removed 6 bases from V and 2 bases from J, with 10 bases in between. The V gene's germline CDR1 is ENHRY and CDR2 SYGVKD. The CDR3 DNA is TGTGCCATCAGAGGTACAGGGAACTATGGCTACACCTTC. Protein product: CAIRGTGNYGYTF.

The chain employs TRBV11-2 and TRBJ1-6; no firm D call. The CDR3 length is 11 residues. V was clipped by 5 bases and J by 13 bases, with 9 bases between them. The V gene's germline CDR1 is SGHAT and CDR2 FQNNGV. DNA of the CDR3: TGTGCCAGCAGCCCGGGATCCCCCCTCCACTTT. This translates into CASSPGSPLHF.

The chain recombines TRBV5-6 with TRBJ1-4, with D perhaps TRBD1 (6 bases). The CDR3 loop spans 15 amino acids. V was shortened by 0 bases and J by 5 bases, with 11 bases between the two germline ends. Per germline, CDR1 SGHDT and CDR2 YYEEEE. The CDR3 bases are TGTGCCAGCAGCTTGGTAGGGGGAGTCAATGAAAAACTGTTTTTT. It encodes CASSLVGGVNEKLFF.

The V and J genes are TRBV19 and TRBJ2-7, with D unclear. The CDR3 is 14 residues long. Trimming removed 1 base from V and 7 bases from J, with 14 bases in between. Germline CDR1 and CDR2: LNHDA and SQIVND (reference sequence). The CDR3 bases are TGTGCCAGTAGTATAGGGGCCGCTACTTTGGAGCAGTACTTC. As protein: CASSIGAATLEQYF. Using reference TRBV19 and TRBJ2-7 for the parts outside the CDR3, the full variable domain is DGGITQSPKYLFRKEGQNVTLSCEQNLNHDAMYWYRQDPGQGLRLIYYSQIVNDFQKGDIAEGYSVSREKKESFPLTVTSAQKNPTAFYLCASSIGAATLEQYFGPGTRLTVT.

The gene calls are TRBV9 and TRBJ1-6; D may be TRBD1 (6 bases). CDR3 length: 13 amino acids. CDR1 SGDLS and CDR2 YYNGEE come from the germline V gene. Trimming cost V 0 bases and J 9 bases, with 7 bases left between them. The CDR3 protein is CASSVEQGSPLHF. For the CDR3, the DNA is TGTGCCAGCAGCGTAGAACAGGGTTCACCCCTCCACTTT.

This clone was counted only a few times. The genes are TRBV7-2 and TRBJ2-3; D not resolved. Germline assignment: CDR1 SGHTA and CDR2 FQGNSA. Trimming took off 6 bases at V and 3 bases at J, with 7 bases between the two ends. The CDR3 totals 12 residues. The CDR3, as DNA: TGTGCCAGCAGTCCCCCAACAGATACGCAGTATTTT. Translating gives CASSPPTDTQYF.

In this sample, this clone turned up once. In nucleotides, the CDR3 is TGTGCCAGCAGCTTAAATCAGGGGGCCGATCAGCCCCAGCATTTT. It yields the protein CASSLNQGADQPQHF. The V call is TRBV5-4, the J call TRBJ1-5; 8 bases are shared with TRBD1. Losses at the gene ends were 2 bases for V and 5 bases for J; bases not matched to a gene: 6. Per the germline V gene, CDR1 is SGHNT and CDR2 is YYREEE (reference sequence). This CDR3 has 15 residues.

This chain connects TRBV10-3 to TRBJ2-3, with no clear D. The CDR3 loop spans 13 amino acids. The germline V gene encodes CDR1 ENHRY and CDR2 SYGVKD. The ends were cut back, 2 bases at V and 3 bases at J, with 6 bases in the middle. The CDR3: CAISEEVTDTQYF. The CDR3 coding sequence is TGTGCCATCAGTGAGGAGGTAACAGATACGCAGTATTTT.

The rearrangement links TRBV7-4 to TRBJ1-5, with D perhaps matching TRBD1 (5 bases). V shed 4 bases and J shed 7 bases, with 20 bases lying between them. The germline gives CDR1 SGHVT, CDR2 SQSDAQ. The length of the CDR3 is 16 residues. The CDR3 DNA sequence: TGTGCCAGCAGCTCATGCCCCCGTCGTAAGGGGCAGCCCCAGCATTTT. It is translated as CASSSCPRRKGQPQHF.

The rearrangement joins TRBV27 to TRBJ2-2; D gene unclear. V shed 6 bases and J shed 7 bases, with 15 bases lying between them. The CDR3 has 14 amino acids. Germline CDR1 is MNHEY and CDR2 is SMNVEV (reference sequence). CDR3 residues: CASRIFLTVGELFF. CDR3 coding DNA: TGTGCCAGCAGAATCTTCCTAACCGTCGGGGAGCTGTTTTTT.

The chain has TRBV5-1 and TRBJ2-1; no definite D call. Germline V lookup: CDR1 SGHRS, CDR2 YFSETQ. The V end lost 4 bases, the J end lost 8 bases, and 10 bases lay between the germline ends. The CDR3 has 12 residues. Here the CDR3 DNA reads TGCGCCAGCAGCCTAGGCCGCTATGAGCAGTTCTTC. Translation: CASSLGRYEQFF. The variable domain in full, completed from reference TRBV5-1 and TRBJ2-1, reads KAGVTQTPRYLIKTRGQQVTLSCSPISGHRSVSWYQQTPGQGLQFLFEYFSETQRNKGNFPGRFSGRQFSNSRSEMNVSTLELGDSALYLCASSLGRYEQFFGPGTRLTVL.